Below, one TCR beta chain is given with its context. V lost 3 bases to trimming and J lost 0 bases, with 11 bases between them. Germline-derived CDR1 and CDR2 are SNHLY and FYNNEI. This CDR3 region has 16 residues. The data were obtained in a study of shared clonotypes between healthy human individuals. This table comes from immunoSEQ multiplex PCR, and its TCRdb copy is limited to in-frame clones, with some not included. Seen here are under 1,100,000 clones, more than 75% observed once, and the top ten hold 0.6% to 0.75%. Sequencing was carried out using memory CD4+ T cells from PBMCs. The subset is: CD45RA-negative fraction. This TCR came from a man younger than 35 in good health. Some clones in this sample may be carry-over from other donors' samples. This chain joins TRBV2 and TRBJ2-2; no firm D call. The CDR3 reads CASSDMRPTNTGELFF. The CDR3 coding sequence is TGTGCCAGCAGTGATATGAGGCCTACGAACACCGGGGAGCTGTTTTTT.